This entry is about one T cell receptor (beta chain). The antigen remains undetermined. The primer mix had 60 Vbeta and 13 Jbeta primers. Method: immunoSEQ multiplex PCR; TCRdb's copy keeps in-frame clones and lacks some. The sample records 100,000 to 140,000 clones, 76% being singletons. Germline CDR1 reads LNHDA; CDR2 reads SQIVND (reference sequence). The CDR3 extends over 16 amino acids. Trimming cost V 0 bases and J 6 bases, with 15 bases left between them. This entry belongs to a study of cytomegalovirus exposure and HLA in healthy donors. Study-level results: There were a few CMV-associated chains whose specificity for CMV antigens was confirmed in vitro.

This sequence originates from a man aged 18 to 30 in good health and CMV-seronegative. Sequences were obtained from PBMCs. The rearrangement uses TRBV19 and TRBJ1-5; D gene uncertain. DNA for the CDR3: TGTGCCAGTAGTATAGATGACTCTCAGAGAGGTCAGCCCCAGCATTTT. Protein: CASSIDDSQRGQPQHF. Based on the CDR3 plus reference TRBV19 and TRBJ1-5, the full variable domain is DGGITQSPKYLFRKEGQNVTLSCEQNLNHDAMYWYRQDPGQGLRLIYYSQIVNDFQKGDIAEGYSVSREKKESFPLTVTSAQKNPTAFYLCASSIDDSQRGQPQHFGDGTRLSIL.